The present entry profiles one T cell receptor beta chain with its context. This clonotype came up many times. It has no known antigen specificity. Base qualities are missing; no much larger clone stands one base away. From the second PCR step on, the TCR alpha and beta chain libraries were amplified in separate reactions. Donor CMV status was determined by IFNgamma production from CD4+ T cells after overnight stimulation of fresh PBMCs with CMV viral lysate. Miltenyi beads were used first to positively select CD4 T cells, and CD8 T cells were then positively selected from the CD4-negative fraction. Cells stained for CD3, CD4, CD8, CD45RA, CD27 and a live/dead dye were sorted on a BD Aria II into four subsets by CD45RA and CD27. A few healthy volunteers provided blood, and the blood of each volunteer was split into CD4 and CD8 T cells and then into four differentiation subsets. Around 130 ml of peripheral blood was drawn per donor, and PBMC were isolated by Ficoll-Paque PLUS density-gradient centrifugation. Sorted cells were lysed in RLT buffer, and RNA was extracted with a Qiagen RNeasy kit and stored at -80°C.

This entry comes from a study of naive and memory T cell subsets listed by TCRdb under 2017. Context from the whole study: An open-source, UMI-based TCR alpha and beta sequencing pipeline was applied to sorted naive and memory peripheral blood T cell subsets. The functional CMV T cell responses agreed completely with IgG serology results. RNA was DNase-treated and reverse transcribed with TCR constant-region primers, mostly using SuperScript III. The paper's findings and limits, for the study overall: A power law was followed by TCR abundance, with an exponent that differed between naive and memory subsets but was consistent across the three individuals. The repertoire findings for the naive and memory subsets could not be validated against a ground truth because none was available. Gini index rose and Shannon and inverse Simpson diversity fell from naive through CM, EM and EMRA in both CD4 and CD8 cells. Each clonotype was defined as a single alpha or beta chain sequence rather than as a paired alpha/beta receptor. After error correction, over 90% of naive TCR sequences appeared only once, giving much steeper abundance distributions than memory subsets. Naive repertoires, especially CD8, contained a few larger clonotypes, possibly memory cells re-expressing CD45RA. RNA-based TCR counts may be influenced by expression changes linked to T cell activation and differentiation.

The library relied on UMI-ligation and nested PCR. The beta constant-region primer consisted of an equimolar mixture of two oligonucleotides that together covered TRBC1 and TRBC2. The ligated cDNA went through four rounds of PCR with nested alpha and beta constant-region primers together with the SP2 primer. A single-stranded oligonucleotide containing the SP2 primer and a 12-nucleotide UMI was joined to the 3' end of the cDNA by T4 RNA ligase 1. The ligation reaction was incubated at 16°C for about 20-24 hours. PCR2 was usually performed as a SYBR Green qPCR and halted at a preset threshold so that over-amplification would not occur. All purifications after the first were performed with Agencourt AMPure XP magnetic beads. Libraries were quantified by Qubit and checked on a TapeStation, with a main peak expected near 650 bp. Pooled libraries were sequenced on an Illumina MiSeq using v2 2x251 paired-end kits, and typically roughly 0.95-2.2 million reads were obtained per sample. Libraries were pooled at approximately 3.6 nM per sample, and about 4.5-7% PhiX was added to improve cluster recognition. As for the authors' bioinformatics: Decombinator assigned V and J genes to Demultiplexor-processed FASTQ reads by tag matching, allowing a single base-pair mismatch. UMIs were used by Collapsinator to correct both sequencing errors and frequency errors arising from PCR heterogeneity. TCRs were translated and CDR3s were extracted from the conserved cysteine to the FGXG phenylalanine by CDR3Translator, with non-productive sequences being flagged. Gini, Shannon entropy and inverse Simpson indices were computed after subsampling the repertoires to the same number of UMI-defined TCRs. Power-law fits to clonotype abundance distributions were performed by maximum likelihood within the linear range. On one naive CD8 sample, the pipeline and MIGEC gave similar UMI counts, unique TCR numbers and clonal distributions. One analysis removed from the naive repertoire any naive TCRs that were also present in any memory subset from the same donor. A set of several thousand CMV-associated CDR3 sequences, compiled from VDJdb and a published dataset, was used to search the repertoires. TCRdb ran its own pipeline on the public reads, namely fastp trimming at Q25 and MiXCR clone calling, and kept in-frame beta chains. Merged by CDR3 protein, the rows form single entries marked with the most common genes and DNA. The V and J calls here are based on TCRdb, not the publication. For this sample the table gives more than 95,000 distinct CDR3 sequences, of which around 15% were detected only once. The ten most abundant clones make up around 2.8% of the sample.

The CDR3 covers 15 residues, taking in both the cysteine and the phenylalanine. Kept here is only the CDR3 DNA, which spans 45 bases and is read in frame from base 1. V loses 3 bases of germline sequence and J loses 5 bases, and the interval between the two ends is 14 bases. The source material was naive CD8+ T cells from blood. The cell subset or site label, read with the paper, signifies: naive T cells, CD45RA high CD27+. The receptor's source is a human donor in good health. The V and J genes are TRBV12-3 or TRBV12-4 and TRBJ1-5; possibly the D gene is TRBD1, per 5 matching bases. The DNA sequence is TGTGCCAGCAGTTTTGAAGGGGATCGGGATCAGCCCCAGCATTTT. This is translated as CASSFEGDRDQPQHF.